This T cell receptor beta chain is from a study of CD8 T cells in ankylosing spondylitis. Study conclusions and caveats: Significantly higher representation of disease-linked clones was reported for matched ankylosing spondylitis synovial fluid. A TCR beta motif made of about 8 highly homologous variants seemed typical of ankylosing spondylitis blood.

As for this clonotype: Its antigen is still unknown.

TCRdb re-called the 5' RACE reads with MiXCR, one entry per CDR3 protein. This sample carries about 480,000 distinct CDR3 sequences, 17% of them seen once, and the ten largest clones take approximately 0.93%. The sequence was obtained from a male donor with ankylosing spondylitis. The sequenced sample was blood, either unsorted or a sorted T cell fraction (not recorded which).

CDR3 bases: TGCAGTGCTAGAGATCCGCGACTAGCAGGGTACAATGAGCAGTTCTTC. It encodes CSARDPRLAGYNEQFF. The chain joins TRBV20-1 to TRBJ2-1; 7 bases agree with TRBD2. Germline-derived CDR1 and CDR2 are DFQATT and SNEGSKA (reference sequence). CDR3 length: 16 residues. Unmatched junction bases numbered 9, after V lost 0 bases and J lost 4 bases.